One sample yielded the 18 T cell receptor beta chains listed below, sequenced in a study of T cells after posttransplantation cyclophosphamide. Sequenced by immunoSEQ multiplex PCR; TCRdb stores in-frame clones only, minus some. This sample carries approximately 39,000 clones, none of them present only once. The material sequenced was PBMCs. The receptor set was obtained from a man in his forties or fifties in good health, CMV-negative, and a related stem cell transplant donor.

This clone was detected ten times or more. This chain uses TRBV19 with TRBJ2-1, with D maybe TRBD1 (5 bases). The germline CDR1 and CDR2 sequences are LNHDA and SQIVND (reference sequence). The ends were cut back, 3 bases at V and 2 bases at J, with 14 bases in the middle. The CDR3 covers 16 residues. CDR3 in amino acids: CASSMLGAGAYNEQFF. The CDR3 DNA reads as TGTGCCAGTAGTATGCTAGGGGCTGGAGCCTACAATGAGCAGTTCTTC.

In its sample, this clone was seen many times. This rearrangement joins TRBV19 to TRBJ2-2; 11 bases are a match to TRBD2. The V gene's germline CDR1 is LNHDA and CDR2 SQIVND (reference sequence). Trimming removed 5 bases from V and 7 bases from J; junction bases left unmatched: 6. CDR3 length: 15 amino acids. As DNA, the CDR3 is TGTGCCAGTAGTCGAGCTAGCGGGAGGAGCGGGGAGCTGTTTTTT. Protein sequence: CASSRASGRSGELFF.

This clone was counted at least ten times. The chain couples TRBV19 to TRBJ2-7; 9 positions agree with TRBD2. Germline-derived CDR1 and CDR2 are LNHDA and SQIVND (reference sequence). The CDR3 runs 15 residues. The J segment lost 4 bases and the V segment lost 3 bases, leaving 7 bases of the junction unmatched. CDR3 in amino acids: CASSIATSGIYEQYF. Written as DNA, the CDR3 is TGTGCCAGTAGTATTGCGACTAGCGGAATTTACGAGCAGTACTTC.

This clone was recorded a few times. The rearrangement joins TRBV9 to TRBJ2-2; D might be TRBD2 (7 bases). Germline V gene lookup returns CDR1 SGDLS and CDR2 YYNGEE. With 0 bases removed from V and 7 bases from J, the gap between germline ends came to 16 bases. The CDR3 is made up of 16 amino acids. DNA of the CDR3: TGTGCCAGCAGCGTAGGGGGGGCGGGAGTGTTCGGGGAGCTGTTTTTT. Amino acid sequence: CASSVGGAGVFGELFF.

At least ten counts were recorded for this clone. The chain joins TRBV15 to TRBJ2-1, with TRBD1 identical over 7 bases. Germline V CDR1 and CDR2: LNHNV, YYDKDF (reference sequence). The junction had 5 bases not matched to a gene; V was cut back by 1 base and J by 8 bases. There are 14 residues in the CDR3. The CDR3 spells CATSRVTGADEQFF. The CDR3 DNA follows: TGTGCCACCAGCAGAGTAACAGGGGCCGATGAGCAGTTCTTC.

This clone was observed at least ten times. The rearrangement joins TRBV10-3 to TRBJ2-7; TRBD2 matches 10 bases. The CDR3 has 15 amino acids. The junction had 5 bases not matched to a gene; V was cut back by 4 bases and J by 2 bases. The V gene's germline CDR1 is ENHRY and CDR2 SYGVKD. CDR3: CAISGGLASTYEQYF. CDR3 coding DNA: TGTGCCATCAGTGGGGGACTAGCGAGTACCTACGAGCAGTACTTC.

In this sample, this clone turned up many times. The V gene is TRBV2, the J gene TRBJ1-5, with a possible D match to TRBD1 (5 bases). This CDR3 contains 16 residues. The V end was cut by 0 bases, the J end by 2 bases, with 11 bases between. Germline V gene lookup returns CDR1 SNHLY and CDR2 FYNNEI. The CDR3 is CASSEAVGGGNQPQHF. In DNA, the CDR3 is TGTGCCAGCAGTGAAGCAGTGGGGGGAGGCAATCAGCCCCAGCATTTT.

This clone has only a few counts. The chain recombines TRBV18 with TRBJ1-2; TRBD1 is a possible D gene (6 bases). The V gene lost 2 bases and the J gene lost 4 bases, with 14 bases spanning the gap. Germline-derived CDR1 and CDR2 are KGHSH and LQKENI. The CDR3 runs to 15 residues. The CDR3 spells CASSPASTGIYGYTF. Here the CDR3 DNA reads TGTGCCAGCTCACCAGCTTCGACAGGAATCTATGGCTACACCTTC.

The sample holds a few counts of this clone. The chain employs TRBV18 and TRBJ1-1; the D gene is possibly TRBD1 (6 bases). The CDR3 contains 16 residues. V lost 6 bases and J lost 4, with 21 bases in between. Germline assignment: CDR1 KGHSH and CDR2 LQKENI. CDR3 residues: CASSVQGTLRSTEAFF. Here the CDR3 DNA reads TGTGCCAGCTCCGTTCAGGGGACCCTGAGGAGCACTGAAGCTTTCTTT.

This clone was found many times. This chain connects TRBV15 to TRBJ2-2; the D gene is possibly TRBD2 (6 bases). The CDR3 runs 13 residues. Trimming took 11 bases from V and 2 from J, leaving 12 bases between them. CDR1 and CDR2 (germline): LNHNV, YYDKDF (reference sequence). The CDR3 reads CAAGTVNTGELFF. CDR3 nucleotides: TGTGCCGCCGGGACTGTAAACACCGGGGAGCTGTTTTTT.

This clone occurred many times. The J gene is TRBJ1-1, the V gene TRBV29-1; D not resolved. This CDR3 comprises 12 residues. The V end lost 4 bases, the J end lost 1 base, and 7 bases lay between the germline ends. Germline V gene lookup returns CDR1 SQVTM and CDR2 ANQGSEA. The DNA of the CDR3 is TGCAGCGTTGGGCGGAGGAACACTGAAGCTTTCTTT. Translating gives CSVGRRNTEAFF.

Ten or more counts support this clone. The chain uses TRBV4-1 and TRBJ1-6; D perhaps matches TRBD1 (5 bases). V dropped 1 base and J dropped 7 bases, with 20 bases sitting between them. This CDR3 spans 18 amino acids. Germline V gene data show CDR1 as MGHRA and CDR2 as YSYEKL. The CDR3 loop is CASSQGAESDSLNSPLHF. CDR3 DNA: TGCGCCAGCAGCCAAGGGGCCGAGAGTGACAGCTTGAATTCACCCCTCCACTTT.

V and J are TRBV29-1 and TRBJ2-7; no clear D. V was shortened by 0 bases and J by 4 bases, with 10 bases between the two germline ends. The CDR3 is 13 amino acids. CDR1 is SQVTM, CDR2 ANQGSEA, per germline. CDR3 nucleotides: TGCAGCGTTGAAGATCGGGTGGCATACGAGCAGTACTTC. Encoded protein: CSVEDRVAYEQYF.

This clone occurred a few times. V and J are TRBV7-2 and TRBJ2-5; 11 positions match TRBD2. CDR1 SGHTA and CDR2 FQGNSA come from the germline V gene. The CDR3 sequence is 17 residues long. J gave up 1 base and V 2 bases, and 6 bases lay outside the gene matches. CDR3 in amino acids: CASSLPWLAGGQETQYF. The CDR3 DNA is TGTGCCAGCAGCTTACCCTGGCTAGCGGGGGGCCAAGAGACCCAGTACTTC.

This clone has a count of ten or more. CDR3 sequence: CASGHRGAGAGGVTGELFF. The CDR3 DNA sequence: TGCGCCAGCGGGCACAGAGGAGCGGGAGCAGGGGGTGTCACCGGGGAGCTGTTTTTT. The rearrangement joins TRBV10-1 to TRBJ2-2, with a possible D match to TRBD2 (8 bases). Germline V gene lookup returns CDR1 WNHNN and CDR2 SYGVQD (reference sequence). The ends were cut back, 8 bases at V and 4 bases at J, with 29 bases in the middle. CDR3 length equals 19 residues.

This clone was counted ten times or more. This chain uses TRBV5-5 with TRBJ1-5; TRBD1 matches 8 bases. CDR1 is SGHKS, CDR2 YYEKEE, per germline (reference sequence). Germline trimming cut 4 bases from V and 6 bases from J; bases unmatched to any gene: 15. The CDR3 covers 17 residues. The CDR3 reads CASSRTFDRGIGQPQHF. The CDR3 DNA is TGTGCCAGCAGCCGCACATTCGACAGGGGTATAGGTCAGCCCCAGCATTTT.

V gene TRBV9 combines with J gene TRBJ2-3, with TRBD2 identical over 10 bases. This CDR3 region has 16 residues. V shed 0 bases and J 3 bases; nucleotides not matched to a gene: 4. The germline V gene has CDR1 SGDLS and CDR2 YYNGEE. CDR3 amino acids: CASSVAPSGRTDTQYF. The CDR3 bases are TGTGCCAGCAGCGTAGCTCCTAGCGGGAGAACAGATACGCAGTATTTT.

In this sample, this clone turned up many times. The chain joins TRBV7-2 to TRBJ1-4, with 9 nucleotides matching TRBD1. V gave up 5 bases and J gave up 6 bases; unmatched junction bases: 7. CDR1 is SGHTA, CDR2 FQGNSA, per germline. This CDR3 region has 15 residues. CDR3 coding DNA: TGTGCCAGCAGCCGGACGGGACAGGGAGATGAAAAACTGTTTTTT. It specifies CASSRTGQGDEKLFF.